The 24 T cell receptor beta chains listed next were all sequenced from one sample in a study of CD8 T cells in Susac syndrome. Random hexamers served to reverse transcribe roughly 0.5 to 1 ug RNA. One entry per CDR3 protein results from TCRdb running MiXCR on the immunoSEQ multiplex PCR reads. The table records around 130,000 distinct CDR3 sequences, over 90% of them present only once. Sequenced sample: CD8+ T cells from PBMCs. The source is a human donor with Susac syndrome.

V and J are TRBV27 and TRBJ1-6; D is perhaps TRBD1 (6 bases). This CDR3 is 13 amino acids long. Germline lookup yields CDR1 MNHEY and CDR2 SMNVEV (reference sequence). V lost 2 bases and J 8 bases, leaving 7 bases between the germline ends. The CDR3 nucleotides are TGTGCCAGCAGTTTACAGGGGCATTCACCCCTCCACTTT. Translation gives CASSLQGHSPLHF.

This clonotype was detected only once. The rearrangement joins TRBV9 to TRBJ1-6; maybe TRBD1 (5 bases). The CDR3 length is 12 residues. Per the germline V gene, CDR1 is SGDLS and CDR2 is YYNGEE. Trimming shortened V by 4 bases and J by 7 bases, and 6 bases separated the two germline ends. The CDR3 loop reads CASSPGNSPLHF. In nucleotides, the CDR3 is TGTGCCAGCAGCCCAGGGAATTCACCCCTCCACTTT.

The CDR3 loop reads CAWSMGGQYF. CDR3 in DNA: TGTGCCTGGAGTATGGGGGGGCAGTACTTC. V usage is TRBV30 and J usage is TRBJ2-7; D is perhaps TRBD2 (6 bases). The length of the CDR3 is 10 residues. The ends were cut back, 2 bases at V and 9 bases at J, with 8 bases in the middle. Per germline, CDR1 GTSNPN and CDR2 SVGIG (reference sequence).

The gene calls are TRBV29-1 and TRBJ2-3; maybe TRBD1 (6 bases). The CDR3 runs 16 residues. Trimming removed 3 bases from V and 2 bases from J, with 18 bases in between. The germline CDR1 and CDR2 sequences are SQVTM and ANQGSEA. CDR3 loop: CSVDRQAGLDTDTQYF. The CDR3 DNA follows: TGCAGCGTTGATCGACAGGCTGGGTTAGACACAGATACGCAGTATTTT.

V and J are TRBV3-1 and TRBJ2-1, with unresolved D. CDR1 is LGHDT, CDR2 YNNKEL, per germline (reference sequence). V lost 4 bases to trimming and J lost 3 bases, with 10 bases between them. The CDR3 runs to 14 residues. The CDR3 bases are TGTGCCAGCAGCCCCTTGGCGATCTACAATGAGCAGTTCTTC. This translates into CASSPLAIYNEQFF.

The DNA of the CDR3 is TGTGCCTGGGGGGCCGGGAATTCTGAAGCTTTCTTT. It encodes CAWGAGNSEAFF. The chain has TRBV30 and TRBJ1-1; possibly TRBD1 for D (5 bases). Trimming removed 5 bases at V and 6 bases at J, with 13 bases between. This CDR3 is built from 12 residues. Germline assignment: CDR1 GTSNPN and CDR2 SVGIG (reference sequence).

V gene TRBV20-1 combines with J gene TRBJ2-3, with 8 bases aligning to TRBD1. The junction had 3 bases not matched to a gene; V was cut back by 3 bases and J by 1 base. Germline CDR1 is DFQATT and CDR2 is SNEGSKA (reference sequence). The CDR3 has 14 amino acids. The CDR3 protein is CSARDRERTDTQYF. The CDR3 DNA follows: TGCAGTGCTAGGGACAGGGAACGCACAGATACGCAGTATTTT.

The chain employs TRBV24-1 and TRBJ1-1; a possible D gene is TRBD1 (6 bases). V was trimmed by 5 bases and J by 0 bases, leaving 12 bases between them. CDR1 and CDR2 (germline): KGHDR, SFDVKD. This CDR3 spans 15 amino acids. The CDR3 is CATSVGGAMNTEAFF. In DNA, the CDR3 is TGTGCCACCAGTGTCGGGGGGGCCATGAACACTGAAGCTTTCTTT.

The chain carries TRBV12-3 or TRBV12-4 and TRBJ1-2; 7 bases align to TRBD1. The CDR3 sequence is 14 residues long. V gave up 5 bases and J gave up 5 bases; unmatched junction bases: 8. CDR3 protein: CASSLADRRYGYTF. The CDR3 nucleotides read TGTGCCAGCAGTCTCGCGGACAGGAGATATGGCTACACCTTC.

This chain connects TRBV28 to TRBJ1-1; D unresolved. Germline CDR1 and CDR2: MDHEN and SYDVKM. Trimming shortened V by 5 bases and J by 1 base, and 8 bases separated the two germline ends. The CDR3 contains 13 residues. The CDR3 DNA reads as TGTGCCAGCAGTCAACTCCAGAACACTGAAGCTTTCTTT. Translated, it gives CASSQLQNTEAFF.

This clonotype has only one observation. The chain recombines TRBV12-5 with TRBJ2-5; the D is unclear. The V end lost 6 bases, the J end lost 3 bases, and 14 bases lay between the germline ends. Looked up from germline, CDR1 is LGHNT and CDR2 is FRNRAP. The CDR3 loop spans 14 amino acids. The CDR3 sequence: CASGFDGLEETQYF. CDR3 sequence (DNA): TGTGCTAGTGGCTTCGACGGATTAGAAGAGACCCAGTACTTC.

The J gene is TRBJ1-2, the V gene TRBV7-9; TRBD1 matches at 10 bases. The CDR3 is 16 residues long. Per the germline V gene, CDR1 is SEHNR and CDR2 is FQNEAQ (reference sequence). V was clipped by 5 bases and J by 2 bases; unmatched bases: 8. CDR3 coding DNA: TGTGCCAGCAGCCCTTTAGGGACAGGGGTAAACTATGGCTACACCTTC. Encoded protein: CASSPLGTGVNYGYTF.

The chain employs TRBV9 and TRBJ1-2; maybe TRBD1 (6 bases). Per the germline V gene, CDR1 is SGDLS and CDR2 is YYNGEE. Trimming stripped 3 bases from V and 5 bases from J, with 11 bases between. The CDR3 consists of 13 residues. The CDR3 spells CASSAGDIYGYTF. Written as DNA, the CDR3 is TGTGCCAGCAGCGCTGGGGACATTTATGGCTACACCTTC.

The rearrangement links TRBV5-1 to TRBJ2-7; weak D call: TRBD1 (5 bases). V was trimmed by 2 bases and J by 4 bases, leaving 13 bases between them. This CDR3 is 14 amino acids long. Germline CDR1 SGHRS, CDR2 YFSETQ. The CDR3 DNA sequence: TGCGCCAGCAGCTTCAGGGCTGTCGCGTACGAGCAGTACTTC. Protein sequence: CASSFRAVAYEQYF.

This rearrangement joins TRBV29-1 to TRBJ2-5, with a weak D call TRBD2 (5 bases). Looked up from germline, CDR1 is SQVTM and CDR2 is ANQGSEA. There are 16 residues in the CDR3. Between the trimmed V and J ends, which lost 3 bases and 0 bases, there was a span of 17 bases. CDR3 in DNA: TGCAGCGTTGATGCGACGGGAACCGGGTACCAAGAGACCCAGTACTTC. This codes for CSVDATGTGYQETQYF.

The chain carries TRBV29-1 and TRBJ1-4; no firm D call. Germline V gives CDR1 SQVTM, CDR2 ANQGSEA. V lost 0 bases, J lost 1 base, and 3 bases lay in between. This CDR3 contains 13 residues. CDR3 nucleotides: TGCAGCGTTGAAGAGGGAACTAATGAAAAACTGTTTTTT. Translating it yields CSVEEGTNEKLFF.

V usage is TRBV11-2 and J usage is TRBJ2-1, with D perhaps assigned TRBD1 or TRBD2 (5 bases each). The CDR3 totals 16 residues. The V end lost 4 bases, the J end lost 6 bases, and 19 bases lay between the germline ends. The germline V gene encodes CDR1 SGHAT and CDR2 FQNNGV. The CDR3 DNA reads TGTGCCAGCAGCTCGGCTGGTGGGGGTCGAGGCAATGAGCAGTTCTTC. It specifies CASSSAGGGRGNEQFF.

The genes are TRBV15 and TRBJ2-1; no clear D. The V gene's germline CDR1 is LNHNV and CDR2 YYDKDF (reference sequence). Trimming cost V 1 base and J 7 bases, with 8 bases left between them. CDR3 length: 13 amino acids. The CDR3 loop is CATSRVIGNEQFF. The CDR3 DNA follows: TGTGCCACCAGCAGAGTCATAGGGAATGAGCAGTTCTTC. Full variable domain (remainder filled in from reference TRBV15 and TRBJ2-1): DAMVIQNPRYQVTQFGKPVTLSCSQTLNHNVMYWYQQKSSQAPKLLFHYYDKDFNNEADTPDNFQSRRPNTSFCFLDIRSPGLGDTAMYLCATSRVIGNEQFFGPGTRLTVL.

The rearrangement links TRBV14 to TRBJ2-3, with TRBD2 matching 9 bases. CDR1 is SGHDN, CDR2 FVKESK, per germline. CDR3 length: 16 residues. The ends lost 7 bases at V and 6 bases at J; junction bases unmatched: 14. CDR3 residues: CASTPWSGGTLDTQYF. The DNA of the CDR3 is TGTGCCAGCACCCCGTGGAGCGGGGGGACTCTCGATACGCAGTATTTT.

The chain links TRBV29-1 to TRBJ2-1; D is perhaps TRBD2 (6 bases). Per germline, CDR1 SQVTM and CDR2 ANQGSEA. This CDR3 comprises 14 residues. V lost 4 bases and J 0 bases, leaving 10 bases between the germline ends. The CDR3 DNA follows: TGCAGCGTTGCCGACGGGAGCTCCTACAATGAGCAGTTCTTC. Its protein is CSVADGSSYNEQFF.

This clonotype was detected once. V and J are TRBV7-9 and TRBJ2-6; TRBD1 aligns across 7 bases. V was clipped by 5 bases and J by 0 bases; unmatched bases: 10. This CDR3 contains 18 residues. From germline, CDR1 is SEHNR and CDR2 FQNEAQ (reference sequence). The CDR3 loop is CASSLPPGQSSGANVLTF. For the CDR3, the DNA is TGTGCCAGCAGCCTACCCCCGGGACAGAGCTCTGGGGCCAACGTCCTGACTTTC.

The chain joins TRBV29-1 to TRBJ1-2, with 7 bases aligning to TRBD1. V gave up 5 bases and J gave up 4 bases; unmatched junction bases: 4. Germline V gene lookup returns CDR1 SQVTM and CDR2 ANQGSEA. The CDR3 covers 12 residues. CDR3 in DNA: TGCAGCGTTCCAGGGGGGGGCTATGGCTACACCTTC. Encoded protein: CSVPGGGYGYTF.

The chain joins TRBV4-2 to TRBJ2-3; D ambiguous. The V end was cut by 0 bases, the J end by 3 bases, with 10 bases between. The CDR3 runs 15 residues. Germline loops: CDR1 LGHNA, CDR2 YNFKEQ. CDR3 sequence reads: CASSQEPTGTDTQYF. As DNA, the CDR3 is TGTGCCAGCAGCCAAGAGCCCACTGGAACAGATACGCAGTATTTT.

Only one count was recorded for this clonotype. This chain uses TRBV14 with TRBJ2-1; 8 nucleotides agree with TRBD1. CDR1 is SGHDN and CDR2 is FVKESK in the germline V gene. V lost 1 base to trimming and J lost 5 bases; unmatched junction nucleotides: 4. CDR3 length: 15 amino acids. The CDR3 loop reads CASSQGQGTNNEQFF. The CDR3 region has the DNA TGTGCCAGCAGCCAAGGACAGGGGACCAACAATGAGCAGTTCTTC.